The 2 T cell receptor beta chains reported below all come from one sample, sequenced in a study of PD-1 blockade in mismatch repair-deficient tumors. Assay used: immunoSEQ multiplex PCR; TCRdb lists only in-frame clones, some missing. This sample has 39,000 or so clones; approximately 80% occur once, and the top ten carry more than 1%. This specimen consisted of PBMCs, obtained 38 to 40 weeks after starting pembrolizumab. Source of these receptors: an adult with mismatch repair-deficient cancer.

The chain joins TRBV9 to TRBJ2-1, with D possibly TRBD2 on 6 matching bases. Germline-derived CDR1 and CDR2 are SGDLS and YYNGEE. The CDR3 has 16 residues. V was shortened by 0 bases and J by 5 bases, with 15 bases between the two germline ends. This CDR3 is CASSVERNWEDNEQFF. In DNA form, the CDR3 reads TGTGCCAGCAGCGTAGAGCGGAATTGGGAGGACAATGAGCAGTTCTTC.

This chain joins TRBV30 and TRBJ1-4; 7 nucleotides line up with TRBD1. Germline V gives CDR1 GTSNPN, CDR2 SVGIG (reference sequence). V was clipped by 5 bases and J by 7 bases; unmatched bases: 13. This CDR3 has 15 amino acids. This CDR3 is CAWGPRDRRLEKLFF. The CDR3 coding sequence is TGTGCCTGGGGGCCCCGGGACAGAAGGCTTGAAAAACTGTTTTTT.